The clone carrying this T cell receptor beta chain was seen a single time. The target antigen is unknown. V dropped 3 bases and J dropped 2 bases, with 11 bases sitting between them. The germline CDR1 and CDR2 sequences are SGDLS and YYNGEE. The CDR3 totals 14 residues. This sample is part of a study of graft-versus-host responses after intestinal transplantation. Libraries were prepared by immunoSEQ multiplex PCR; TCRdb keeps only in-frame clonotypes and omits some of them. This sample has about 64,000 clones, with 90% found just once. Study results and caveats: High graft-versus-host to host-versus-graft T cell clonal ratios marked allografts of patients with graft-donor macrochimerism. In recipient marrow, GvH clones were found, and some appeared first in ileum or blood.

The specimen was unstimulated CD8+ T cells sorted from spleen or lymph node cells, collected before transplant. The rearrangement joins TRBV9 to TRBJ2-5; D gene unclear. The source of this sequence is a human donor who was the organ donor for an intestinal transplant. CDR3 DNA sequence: TGTGCCAGCAGCGAGACGGGTCTTCAAGAGACCCAGTACTTC. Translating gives CASSETGLQETQYF.